The rows below give T cell receptor beta chains drawn from one sample of a study of blood T cell repertoires in COVID-19. TCRdb keeps only in-frame clones here, not all; method: immunoSEQ multiplex PCR. The sample holds about 99,000 clones, more than 75% seen once. The sample was peripheral blood. These receptors all come from a man aged 50 to 59 with acute or convalescent COVID-19. Both conserved end residues are part of each CDR3. The D gene is left open where the match is weak. The size entry is marked missing in some rows and otherwise reads once, few, many or a size class.

d_call,v_call,cdr3_length,j_call,clone_size,cdr3_nt,cdr3_aa
.,TRBV3-1/TRBV3-2,16,TRBJ1-3,.,TGTGCCAGCAGCCATCGGTCCGTGGTCTCTGGAAACACCATATATTTT,CASSHRSVVSGNTIYF
.,TRBV11-2,15,TRBJ1-2,.,TGTGCCAGCAGTTCCCAACGACAGCCAAACTATGGCTACACCTTC,CASSSQRQPNYGYTF
.,TRBV28,15,TRBJ2-6,.,TGTGCCAGCAGTTTATACAGCTCTGGGGCCAACGTCCTGACTTTC,CASSLYSSGANVLTF
.,TRBV28,13,TRBJ1-2,.,TGTGCCAGCACGGGGGGCGTCAACTATGGCTACACCTTC,CASTGGVNYGYTF
TRBD2,TRBV24-1,16,TRBJ2-7,.,TGTGCCACCAGTGATTTGACCCCGGGAGGTTTGGAAGAGCAGTACTTC,CATSDLTPGGLEEQYF
.,TRBV20-1,11,TRBJ1-1,.,TGCAGTGCCACTCCGGGGGGGACAGCTTTCTTT,CSATPGGTAFF
TRBD2,TRBV29-1,17,TRBJ2-1,.,TGCAGCGGTGAAGGGCTAGCGGGAGGGGTATCGGGTAATGAGCAGTTCTTC,CSGEGLAGGVSGNEQFF
.,TRBV5-1,14,TRBJ2-5,.,TGCGCCAGCAGCTTTAACAGCAAACAAGAGACCCAGTACTTC,CASSFNSKQETQYF
TRBD2,TRBV19,16,TRBJ2-1,.,TGTGCCAGTAGTATAATGTGGACTAGCACCCCCAATGAGCAGTTCTTC,CASSIMWTSTPNEQFF
TRBD1,TRBV4-1,16,TRBJ1-5,few,TGCGCCAGCAGCCAAGTGATACAGGGGACAAATCAGCCCCAGCATTTT,CASSQVIQGTNQPQHF
.,TRBV24-1,11,TRBJ1-5,.,TGTGCCGCGGGCTCGGATCAGCCCCAGCATTTT,CAAGSDQPQHF
.,TRBV2,14,TRBJ1-5,.,TGTGCCAGCAGTGGGGGGCGATCCAATCAGCCCCAGCATTTT,CASSGGRSNQPQHF
TRBD1,TRBV18,17,TRBJ1-1,once,TGTGCCAGCTCACCACCCGGGACAGAAAAGATGAACACTGAAGCTTTCTTT,CASSPPGTEKMNTEAFF
TRBD2,TRBV19,14,TRBJ2-1,.,TGTGCCAGTAGTATTTCTAGCGGGAGGGGTGAGCAGTTCTTC,CASSISSGRGEQFF
.,TRBV19,15,TRBJ1-6,.,TGTGCCAGTAGCCCAACCGACAGGCGGAATTCACCCCTCCACTTT,CASSPTDRRNSPLHF
TRBD2,TRBV9,14,TRBJ2-7,.,TGTGCCAGCAGCGCGGAGAGCGGGACGGGAGAGCAGTACTTC,CASSAESGTGEQYF
TRBD2,TRBV5-1,15,TRBJ2-7,.,TGCGCCAGCAGCCCCGGGCAGGGGTCGGGAGGGGAGCAGTACTTC,CASSPGQGSGGEQYF
.,TRBV29-1,14,TRBJ2-1,.,TGCAGCGTTGCGCCCAGCGGGTTGTACAATGAGCAGTTCTTC,CSVAPSGLYNEQFF
TRBD1,TRBV5-1,13,TRBJ1-1,.,TGCGCCAGCAGCTTGTCAGGGGGCACTGAAGCTTTCTTT,CASSLSGGTEAFF
TRBD2,TRBV7-9,17,TRBJ2-1,.,TGTGCCAGCAGCCCCCCAGGCCTAGCGGGAAGGTTGAATGAGCAGTTCTTC,CASSPPGLAGRLNEQFF
.,TRBV7-3,17,TRBJ1-3,.,TGTGCCAGCAGCTTAATTTTGCCGGGAAAGAGTCGAAACACCATATATTTT,CASSLILPGKSRNTIYF
.,TRBV5-4,15,TRBJ2-1,.,TGTGCCAGCAGTTCCTTTAGCGGAGCCGAGTACAAGCAGTTCTTC,CASSSFSGAEYKQFF
TRBD1,TRBV5-4,15,TRBJ2-2,.,TGTGCCAGCAGCTTACAGGGGGCCGACACCGGGGAGCTGTTTTTT,CASSLQGADTGELFF
TRBD1,TRBV6-5,13,TRBJ1-2,.,TGTGCCAGCAGTTCCGGGACAGGGGATGGCTACACCTTC,CASSSGTGDGYTF
.,TRBV5-1,13,TRBJ1-2,once,TGCGCCAGCAGCGGAGGAGGCAGCAGTGGCTACACCTTC,CASSGGGSSGYTF
.,TRBV7-8,14,TRBJ2-7,.,TGTGCCAGCAGCTTAATTGGACACTCCTACGAGCAGTACTTC,CASSLIGHSYEQYF
TRBD1,TRBV5-6,16,TRBJ2-2,.,TGTGCCAGCAGCGCCGGGACAGGGGTCGACACCGGGGAGCTGTTTTTT,CASSAGTGVDTGELFF
.,TRBV18,17,TRBJ1-3,.,TGTGCCAGCTCACCAGCGGGTGGATTGGTCTCTGGAAACACCATATATTTT,CASSPAGGLVSGNTIYF
TRBD1,TRBV5-4,15,TRBJ1-2,.,TGTGCCAGCAGTACCCCGACAGGGGAAAACTATGGCTACACCTTC,CASSTPTGENYGYTF
.,TRBV5-8,17,TRBJ2-6,.,TGTGCCAGCAGCTTCGCAGGGTCATACTCTGGGGCCAACGTCCTGACTTTC,CASSFAGSYSGANVLTF
.,TRBV10-3,16,TRBJ1-1,.,TGTGCCATCAGTGAGTCCACAGTTATTATGAACACTGAAGCTTTCTTT,CAISESTVIMNTEAFF
.,TRBV2,15,TRBJ2-1,.,TGTGCCAGCAGGGAGCGGTGGAGCTCCTACAATGAGCAGTTCTTC,CASRERWSSYNEQFF
.,TRBV6-9,17,TRBJ2-2,.,TGTGCCAGCAGTTATATTTCAACAGGGACCCTCACCGGGGAGCTGTTTTTT,CASSYISTGTLTGELFF
.,TRBV27,18,TRBJ2-6,.,TGTGCCAGCAGTTTAAACAGGCTTTTCGGCTCTGGGGCCAACGTCCTGACTTTC,CASSLNRLFGSGANVLTF
TRBD1,TRBV28,15,TRBJ1-1,.,TGTGCCAGCAGTTTGTCTCGCCCGGGACAGTCGGTCTTTTTCTTT,CASSLSRPGQSVFFF
.,TRBV7-9,12,TRBJ2-1,.,TGTGCCAGCAGCTCCACCCCGGGGGAGCAGTTCTTC,CASSSTPGEQFF
.,TRBV12-3/TRBV12-4,13,TRBJ1-1,.,TGTGCCAGCAGTTTAGTTAGGGGTGCTGAAGCTTTCTTT,CASSLVRGAEAFF
.,TRBV11-2,16,TRBJ2-4,.,TGTGCCAGCAGGCGATCTAGTCTCCTAGCCAAAAACATTCAGTACTTC,CASRRSSLLAKNIQYF
TRBD1,TRBV7-9,16,TRBJ1-1,.,TGTGCCAGCAGCTTAGGGCGACAGGGGGCGGGCACTGAAGCTTTCTTT,CASSLGRQGAGTEAFF
.,TRBV6-2/TRBV6-3,13,TRBJ2-1,.,TGTGCCAGCAGTTACACTTACTACAATGAGCAGTTCTTC,CASSYTYYNEQFF
.,TRBV6-1,15,TRBJ1-3,once,TGTGCCAGCACCCCCCGCAGAAGCTCTGGAAACACCATATATTTT,CASTPRRSSGNTIYF
TRBD1,TRBV5-1,16,TRBJ2-1,.,TGCGCCAGCAGCTACCAACAGGGGGCCCCCTACAATGAGCAGTTCTTC,CASSYQQGAPYNEQFF
.,TRBV7-6,15,TRBJ2-3,.,TGTGCCAGCAGCTTAGGGCAGACTAGCACAGATACGCAGTATTTT,CASSLGQTSTDTQYF
.,TRBV29-1,12,TRBJ2-5,.,TGCAGCGTTGTGGGGGCCGGTGAGACCCAGTACTTC,CSVVGAGETQYF
.,TRBV21-1,12,TRBJ2-1,.,TGTGCCAGCAGAGGACTAGACTATGAGCAGTTCTTC,CASRGLDYEQFF
.,TRBV25-1,16,TRBJ1-2,.,TGTGCCAGCAGTGAAGGGTTGGGTTTACAGTCAGGGGGCTACACCTTC,CASSEGLGLQSGGYTF
TRBD1,TRBV11-2,15,TRBJ2-5,.,TGTGCCAGCAGCTTAACACAGGGGTATCGAGAGACCCAGTACTTC,CASSLTQGYRETQYF
TRBD1,TRBV28,14,TRBJ1-1,once,TGTGCCAGCAGTTTATTGGGACAGGGGATCTCTGCTTTCTTT,CASSLLGQGISAFF